The next 28 T cell receptor beta chains were all read from a single sample in a study of blood T cell repertoires in COVID-19. Assay: immunoSEQ multiplex PCR; the TCRdb copy retains only in-frame clones and omits some. This sample has roughly 190,000 clones; about 83% occur once, and the top ten carry over 3.5%. Sequencing was carried out using peripheral blood. These receptors were collected from a man aged 18 to 30 with active or convalescent COVID-19.

V and J are TRBV24-1 and TRBJ1-2; D is unclear. The length of the CDR3 is 13 residues. CDR1 is KGHDR and CDR2 is SFDVKD in the germline V gene. The V gene lost 1 base and the J gene lost 4 bases, with 6 bases spanning the gap. The CDR3 nucleotides read TGTGCCACCAGTGATTTTTACGGCTATGGCTACACCTTC. Protein: CATSDFYGYGYTF.

V is TRBV27 and J is TRBJ1-6; the D is unclear. This CDR3 contains 17 residues. The V gene's germline CDR1 is MNHEY and CDR2 SMNVEV (reference sequence). The ends were cut back, 5 bases at V and 7 bases at J, with 21 bases in the middle. For the CDR3, the DNA is TGTGCCAGCAGTCAAACCTACCGACGGGGTCAGAATTCACCCCTCCACTTT. This encodes CASSQTYRRGQNSPLHF.

In this sample, this clone turned up a few times. The V and J genes are TRBV9 and TRBJ1-6; 7 bases map to TRBD1. This CDR3 has 14 amino acids. Germline CDR1 is SGDLS and CDR2 is YYNGEE. V shed 5 bases and J 4 bases; nucleotides not matched to a gene: 3. In DNA form, the CDR3 reads TGTGCCAGCAGTCCGGGACAGTATAATTCACCCCTCCACTTT. It yields the protein CASSPGQYNSPLHF.

The chain combines TRBV6-5 with TRBJ2-2, with D maybe TRBD2 (5 bases). Germline loops: CDR1 MNHEY, CDR2 SVGAGI. V shed 6 bases and J shed 7 bases, with 12 bases lying between them. There are 13 residues in the CDR3. The CDR3 here is CASSGREVGELFF. The CDR3 nucleotides are TGTGCCAGCAGCGGACGGGAAGTCGGGGAGCTGTTTTTT.

This clone was seen a few times. J is TRBJ2-1 and V is TRBV6-5; 7 bases align to TRBD2. The CDR3 sequence is 16 residues long. Germline CDR1 and CDR2: MNHEY and SVGAGI. Trimming took 4 bases from V and 3 from J; bases not matched to a gene: 9. The CDR3, as DNA: TGTGCCAGCAGTTCTGCCCAGCGGGGATACTACAATGAGCAGTTCTTC. It translates to CASSSAQRGYYNEQFF.

The chain uses TRBV7-3 and TRBJ2-2, with 9 bases identical to TRBD1. V shed 5 bases, J shed 7 bases, and the junction held 8 bases outside the gene matches. The germline gives CDR1 SGHTA, CDR2 FQGTGA. The CDR3 has 15 residues. The CDR3 nucleotides are TGTGCCAGCAGCCCACAGGGGGCGGTTATCGGGGAGCTGTTTTTT. Its protein product is CASSPQGAVIGELFF.

CDR3 nucleotides: TGTGCCACCAGTGAAGCTCCCGGGACTAGCGGGAGGGACAATGAGCAGTTCTTC. It specifies CATSEAPGTSGRDNEQFF. The V gene is TRBV24-1, the J gene TRBJ2-1, with TRBD2 identical over 16 bases. The CDR3 has 18 residues. The junction had 7 bases not matched to a gene; V was cut back by 4 bases and J by 5 bases. Germline loops: CDR1 KGHDR, CDR2 SFDVKD.

The chain carries TRBV11-3 and TRBJ1-1, with no clear D. Germline CDR1 reads SGHNT; CDR2 reads YENEEA. Between the trimmed V and J ends, which lost 4 bases and 2 bases, there was a span of 5 bases. CDR3 length equals 12 residues. The CDR3 nucleotides read TGTGCCAGCAGCTCCATTAACACTGAAGCTTTCTTT. As protein: CASSSINTEAFF.

This clone was found once. The CDR3 protein is CASSLSGYSNQPQHF. The CDR3 nucleotides read TGTGCCAGCAGTCTGTCCGGGTATAGCAATCAGCCCCAGCATTTT. The rearrangement uses TRBV27 and TRBJ1-5; D unclear. This CDR3 has 15 residues. Germline CDR1 is MNHEY and CDR2 is SMNVEV (reference sequence). Trimming pared 5 bases from V and 0 bases from J, leaving 11 bases between.

The CDR3 protein is CASSHSTGPRSGNTIYF. CDR3 DNA: TGTGCCAGCAGCCACTCGACAGGGCCTCGGTCTGGAAACACCATATATTTT. The chain carries TRBV14 and TRBJ1-3, with 7 bases lining up with TRBD1. V was clipped by 3 bases and J by 1 base; unmatched bases: 9. This CDR3 spans 17 amino acids. The germline CDR1 and CDR2 sequences are SGHDN and FVKESK. Full variable domain (rest looked up from reference TRBV14 and TRBJ1-3): EAGVTQFPSHSVIEKGQTVTLRCDPISGHDNLYWYRRVMGKEIKFLLHFVKESKQDESGMPNNRFLAERTGGTYSTLKVQPAELEDSGVYFCASSHSTGPRSGNTIYFGEGSWLTVV.

This clone was recorded once. The rearrangement uses TRBV5-4 and TRBJ2-5; TRBD1 might be the D (5 bases). Germline CDR1 reads SGHNT; CDR2 reads YYREEE (reference sequence). The CDR3 is 13 amino acids. The V and J ends lost 4 bases and 5 bases respectively, with 12 bases between them. CDR3 sequence (DNA): TGTGCCAGCAGCCCAACAGGTCGGGAGACCCAGTACTTC. This codes for CASSPTGRETQYF. Filled out from reference TRBV5-4 and TRBJ2-5, the complete variable domain reads ETGVTQSPTHLIKTRGQQVTLRCSSQSGHNTVSWYQQALGQGPQFIFQYYREEENGRGNFPPRFSGLQFPNYSSELNVNALELDDSALYLCASSPTGRETQYFGPGTRLLVL.

This rearrangement joins TRBV7-2 to TRBJ2-6; 12 bases align to TRBD2. This CDR3 is 19 amino acids long. From germline, CDR1 is SGHTA and CDR2 FQGNSA. J gave up 2 bases and V 1 base, and 6 bases lay outside the gene matches. CDR3 sequence (DNA): TGTGCCAGCAGCTTAGAGGTACTAGCGGGAGGTACTGGGGCCAACGTCCTGACTTTC. It is translated as CASSLEVLAGGTGANVLTF.

This clone was observed many times. CDR3 nucleotide sequence: TGTGCCAGCCAACGGGGGGTCAATCAGCCCCAGCATTTT. It codes for CASQRGVNQPQHF. The chain combines TRBV3-1 (or the pseudogene TRBV3-2) with TRBJ1-5, with D possibly TRBD1 on 5 matching bases. The germline V gene encodes CDR1 LGHDT and CDR2 YNNKEL (reference sequence). The CDR3 runs to 13 residues. V lost 8 bases, J lost 3 bases, and 11 bases lay in between.

The chain combines TRBV5-1 with TRBJ2-7, with 9 bases fitting TRBD2. V lost 0 bases, J lost 7 bases, and 5 bases stayed unmatched. The CDR3 runs to 14 residues. The V gene's germline CDR1 is SGHRS and CDR2 YFSETQ. As DNA, the CDR3 is TGCGCCAGCAGCTTGGGTCCTAGCGGGAATGAGCAGTACTTC. Residues: CASSLGPSGNEQYF.

The chain links TRBV3-1 (or the pseudogene TRBV3-2) to TRBJ2-1; TRBD1 aligns across 7 bases. Losses at the gene ends were 4 bases for V and 3 bases for J; bases not matched to a gene: 6. CDR1 and CDR2 (germline): LGHDT, YNNKEL (reference sequence). The CDR3 totals 15 residues. The CDR3 nucleotides are TGTGCCAGCAGCCCACCGACAGGGAGCTACAATGAGCAGTTCTTC. Protein: CASSPPTGSYNEQFF.

V usage is TRBV6-1 and J usage is TRBJ2-5; 10 bases line up with TRBD2. The CDR3 is made up of 15 amino acids. The germline V gene has CDR1 MNHNS and CDR2 SASEGT. V lost 2 bases, J lost 5 bases, and 5 bases stayed unmatched. The CDR3 DNA sequence: TGTGCCAGCAGTGAACCGGGACTAGCGATGGAGACCCAGTACTTC. This codes for CASSEPGLAMETQYF.

The chain combines TRBV19 with TRBJ2-5; 9 positions match TRBD1. The V gene end was trimmed by 6 bases and the J gene end by 5 bases; junction bases not matched to a gene: 4. CDR3 length: 13 residues. Germline CDR1 and CDR2: LNHDA and SQIVND (reference sequence). The CDR3 DNA reads as TGTGCCAGTAGAGGGACAGGGTGGGAGACCCAGTACTTC. Protein sequence: CASRGTGWETQYF.

The CDR3 coding sequence is TGTGCTAGTGGTCCGCCAGTAGCGGGAGGGCCCGGGGAGCAGTACTTC. Amino acid sequence: CASGPPVAGGPGEQYF. The chain carries TRBV12-5 and TRBJ2-7; 11 positions agree with TRBD2. The CDR3 has 16 amino acids. The V gene's germline CDR1 is LGHNT and CDR2 FRNRAP. V lost 5 bases to trimming and J lost 7 bases; unmatched junction nucleotides: 13. Variable domain in full (rest from reference TRBV12-5 and TRBJ2-7): DARVTQTPRHKVTEMGQEVTMRCQPILGHNTVFWYRQTMMQGLELLAYFRNRAPLDDSGMPKDRFSAEMPDATLATLKIQPSEPRDSAVYFCASGPPVAGGPGEQYFGPGTRLTVT.

The V call is TRBV7-9, the J call TRBJ2-3; 7 bases are a match to TRBD1. Germline trimming cut 5 bases from V and 4 bases from J; bases unmatched to any gene: 9. The CDR3 spans 15 residues. Germline V lookup: CDR1 SEHNR, CDR2 FQNEAQ (reference sequence). CDR3 region: CASSLRQGRADTQYF. CDR3 coding DNA: TGTGCCAGCAGCCTCAGACAGGGACGAGCAGATACGCAGTATTTT.

The rearrangement links TRBV3-1 (or the pseudogene TRBV3-2) to TRBJ1-3, with 10 bases fitting TRBD1. V lost 4 bases and J lost 4; bases outside the gene matches: 4. Germline values: CDR1 LGHDT, CDR2 YNNKEL (reference sequence). There are 15 residues in the CDR3. CDR3 nucleotide sequence: TGTGCCAGCAGCCGATCGGGACAGGGGGGAAACACCATATATTTT. As protein: CASSRSGQGGNTIYF.

The chain has TRBV5-6 and TRBJ2-3, with TRBD2 matching 13 bases. Germline lookup yields CDR1 SGHDT and CDR2 YYEEEE. The CDR3 runs 16 residues. V was pared by 3 bases and J by 2 bases, with 3 bases of the junction left unmatched. CDR3: CASSSGLAGYTDTQYF. CDR3 DNA: TGTGCCAGCAGCTCGGGACTAGCGGGATACACAGATACGCAGTATTTT.

This chain joins TRBV30 and TRBJ1-2, with D unresolved. V lost 7 bases, J lost 2 bases, and 8 bases lay in between. Germline CDR1 reads GTSNPN; CDR2 reads SVGIG (reference sequence). The CDR3 spans 11 residues. As DNA, the CDR3 is TGTGCCTACGGGATCAACTATGGCTACACCTTC. As protein: CAYGINYGYTF.

The gene calls are TRBV5-1 and TRBJ1-1; 9 bases line up with TRBD1. The CDR3 is 15 amino acids. The V gene's germline CDR1 is SGHRS and CDR2 YFSETQ. V was clipped by 4 bases and J by 4 bases; unmatched bases: 8. The CDR3 nucleotides are TGCGCCAGCAGCCCGGGACAGGGCGATTTCACTGAAGCTTTCTTT. It encodes CASSPGQGDFTEAFF.

This chain joins TRBV29-1 and TRBJ2-2; the match to TRBD2 covers 7 bases. CDR1 is SQVTM and CDR2 is ANQGSEA in the germline V gene. The CDR3 spans 12 residues. The trim removed 7 bases at V and 7 bases at J, leaving 6 bases unmatched. The CDR3 here is CSASTSIGELFF. The CDR3 nucleotides read TGCAGCGCCTCGACTAGCATCGGGGAGCTGTTTTTT.

The chain links TRBV14 to TRBJ2-1; 8 bases map to TRBD1. Per germline, CDR1 SGHDN and CDR2 FVKESK. V lost 4 bases, J lost 6 bases, and 8 bases stayed unmatched. CDR3 length: 15 amino acids. CDR3 protein: CASSLGQGISNEQFF. The CDR3 bases are TGTGCCAGCAGCCTTGGACAGGGCATTTCCAATGAGCAGTTCTTC.

V and J are TRBV27 and TRBJ2-1; TRBD1 matches at 8 bases. The trim removed 6 bases at V and 6 bases at J, leaving 7 bases unmatched. Germline values: CDR1 MNHEY, CDR2 SMNVEV (reference sequence). The CDR3 spans 14 residues. The CDR3 sequence is CASRRQGRGNEQFF. CDR3 in DNA: TGTGCCAGCAGAAGACAGGGGCGAGGCAATGAGCAGTTCTTC.

The rearrangement links TRBV29-1 to TRBJ1-3; D is unclear. The V and J ends lost 5 bases and 2 bases respectively, with 10 bases between them. The CDR3 covers 13 residues. Germline V gives CDR1 SQVTM, CDR2 ANQGSEA. In DNA, the CDR3 is TGCAGCGTTTCGTCAGGCGCTGGAAACACCATATATTTT. This encodes CSVSSGAGNTIYF.

The rearrangement joins TRBV13 to TRBJ1-2; D uncertain. The V and J ends lost 5 bases and 7 bases respectively, with 11 bases between them. Germline V gene sequence: CDR1 PRHDT, CDR2 FYEKMQ (reference sequence). The CDR3 covers 12 residues. Here the CDR3 reads CASSTENSGYTF. In DNA, the CDR3 is TGTGCCAGCAGCACTGAGAACAGTGGCTACACCTTC.